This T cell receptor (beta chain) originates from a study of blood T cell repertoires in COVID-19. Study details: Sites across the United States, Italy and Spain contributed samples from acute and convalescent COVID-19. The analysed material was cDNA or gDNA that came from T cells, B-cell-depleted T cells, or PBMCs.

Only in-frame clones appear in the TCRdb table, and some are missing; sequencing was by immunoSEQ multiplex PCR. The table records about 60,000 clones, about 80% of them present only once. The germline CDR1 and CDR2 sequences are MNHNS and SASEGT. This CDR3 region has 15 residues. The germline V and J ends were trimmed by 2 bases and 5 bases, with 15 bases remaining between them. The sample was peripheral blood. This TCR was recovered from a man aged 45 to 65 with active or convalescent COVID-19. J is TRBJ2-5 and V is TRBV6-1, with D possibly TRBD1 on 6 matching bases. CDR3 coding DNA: TGTGCCAGCAGTGAAAGAGGACAGCTGTGGGAGACCCAGTACTTC. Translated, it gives CASSERGQLWETQYF.